The present T cell receptor (beta chain) was sequenced within a study of blood T cell repertoires in COVID-19. Turning to the study itself: Both acute and convalescent COVID-19 samples were obtained from the United States, Italy and Spain. PBMCs, B-cell-depleted T cells, or T cells provided the cDNA or gDNA that made up the material.

Germline V gene sequence: CDR1 LNHNV, CDR2 YYDKDF (reference sequence). Trimming at V came to 2 bases and at J to 2 bases, leaving 2 bases not matched to a gene. This CDR3 is built from 15 residues. Original data processing: Reference gene primer amplification yielded estimated nucleated cell counts. TCRdb's table, derived via immunoSEQ multiplex PCR, lists solely in-frame clones and lacks some. Clone size and V and J calls were adopted from that table, with D and trimming inferred from the DNA. In the table there are 68,000 or so clones, approximately 88% of which are singletons. The sequenced material came from peripheral blood. The chain employs TRBV15 and TRBJ2-7; 11 bases fit TRBD2. The TCR was taken from a human donor in a cohort sampled during active COVID-19. The DNA of the CDR3 is TGTGCCACCAGCAGAATAGCGGGGGGGGCCTACGAGCAGTACTTC. Protein product: CATSRIAGGAYEQYF.